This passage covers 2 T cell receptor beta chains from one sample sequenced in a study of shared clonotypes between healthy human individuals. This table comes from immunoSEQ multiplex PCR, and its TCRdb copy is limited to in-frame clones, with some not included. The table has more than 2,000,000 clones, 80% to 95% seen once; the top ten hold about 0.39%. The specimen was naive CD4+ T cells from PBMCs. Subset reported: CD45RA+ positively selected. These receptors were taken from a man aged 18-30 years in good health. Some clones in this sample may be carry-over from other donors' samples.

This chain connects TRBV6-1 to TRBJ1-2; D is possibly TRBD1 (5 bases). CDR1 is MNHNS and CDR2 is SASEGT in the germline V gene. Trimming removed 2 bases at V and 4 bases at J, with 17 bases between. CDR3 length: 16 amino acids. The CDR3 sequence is CASSEKGAGQGYGYTF. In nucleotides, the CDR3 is TGTGCCAGCAGTGAAAAGGGCGCGGGGCAGGGCTATGGCTACACCTTC.

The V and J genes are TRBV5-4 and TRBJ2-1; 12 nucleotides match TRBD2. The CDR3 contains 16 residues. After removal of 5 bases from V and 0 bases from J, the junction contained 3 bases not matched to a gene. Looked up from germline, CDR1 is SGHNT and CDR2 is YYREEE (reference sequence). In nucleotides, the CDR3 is TGTGCCAGCAGTCCGACTAGCGGGAGCTCCTACAATGAGCAGTTCTTC. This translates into CASSPTSGSSYNEQFF.